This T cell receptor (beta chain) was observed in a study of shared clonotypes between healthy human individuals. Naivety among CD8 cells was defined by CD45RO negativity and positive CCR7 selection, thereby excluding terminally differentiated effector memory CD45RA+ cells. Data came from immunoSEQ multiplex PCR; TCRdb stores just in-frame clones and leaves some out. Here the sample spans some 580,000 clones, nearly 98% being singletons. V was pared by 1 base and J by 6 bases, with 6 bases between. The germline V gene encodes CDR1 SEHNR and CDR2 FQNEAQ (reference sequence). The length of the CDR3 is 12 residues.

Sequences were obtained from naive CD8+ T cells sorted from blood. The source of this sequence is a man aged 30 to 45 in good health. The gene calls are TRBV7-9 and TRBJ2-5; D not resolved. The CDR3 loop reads CASSLVGQTQYF. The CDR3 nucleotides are TGTGCCAGCAGCTTAGTTGGCCAGACCCAGTACTTC. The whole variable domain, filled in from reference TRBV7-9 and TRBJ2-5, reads DTGVSQNPRHKITKRGQNVTFRCDPISEHNRLYWYRQTLGQGPEFLTYFQNEAQLEKSRLLSDRFSAERPKGSFSTLEIQRTEQGDSAMYLCASSLVGQTQYFGPGTRLLVL.